This T cell receptor beta chain was sequenced in a study of tumor and adjacent non-tumor tissue in lung cancer (dated by TCRdb to about 2018). Background on the whole study: Patients with adenocarcinoma (approximately 11), squamous cell carcinoma (2) and small cell lung cancer (1) were included in the cohort. Ages among the roughly 15 patients ranged from about 30 to 85 years, there were around ten men and 5 women, and disease was at TNM stage I to III. In total, sequencing yielded 95 million to 150 million productive TCRbeta reads, which works out to an average of around 4.2 million reads per sample. Using bulk TCRbeta repertoires from some 14 lung cancer patients, the study set lung tumor tissue side by side with matched distant non-tumor lung tissue. More than 25 paired specimens, one tumor and one normal lung sample per patient, were profiled by TCRbeta CDR3 sequencing. Paper-wide results and their limitations: Tumor tissue showed significantly greater TCR diversity (inverse Simpson) than normal lung tissue (approximately 400 vs 170, P = 0.0075, Mann-Whitney U test). In normal lung, the top 100 clones accounted for a significantly larger cumulative share of the repertoire than in tumor tissue. The methods do not name the sequencing platform or mention unique molecular identifiers. Only about 15 patients were in the cohort, and the authors stated that larger samples and more detailed clinical data are needed. Peripheral blood was not sequenced, so blood TCRbeta repertoires were not examined in the lung cancer patients of the study. Significantly higher TCR diversity was found in younger patients, and higher tumor TCR diversity was associated with shorter overall and disease-free survival.

The CDR3 goes from the cysteine to the phenylalanine over 17 residues. The entry retains the CDR3 DNA only, 51 bases that are in frame from base 1. Sequences MNHEY (CDR1) and SVGEGT (CDR2) are obtained from the germline V gene. V trim: 2 bases; J trim: 2 bases; unmatched bases: 10. Libraries were built with multiplex PCR. The run used an Illumina HiSeq 2500. Following protocols modified from ARM-PCR, the researchers constructed TCRbeta libraries through three rounds of nested PCR with primers (Table S4). Before sequencing, PCR products of 200-500 bp were cut from the gel and purified using the QIAquick gel extraction kit. In the original analysis: Reads were cleaned using Trimmomatic, were merged into complete CDR3 sequences using FLASH, and were assigned to V(D)J germline segments using MiTCR. Clonal diversity was calculated as the inverse Simpson's index using VDJtools. In-frame sequences lacking a premature stop codon were counted as productive reads. The raw public data were reprocessed by TCRdb itself: fastp quality trimming at Q25, MiXCR clonotype calling, in-frame beta chains only. CDR3 protein duplicates are merged, each entry listing the most common genes and DNA. What appears here as the V and J calls and clone size reflects TCRdb's work, not the paper's. The sample contains under 95,000 distinct CDR3 sequences, 61% of them found a single time. Of the sample, around 15% falls within the top ten clones.

A word on this clonotype: Its antigen target is currently unknown. There are no base qualities to consult, and no much larger clone falls within one base.

RNA was isolated from bulk, unsorted tissue, and RNA quality was assessed with a NanoDrop ND-1000 and an Agilent 2100. The donors were newly diagnosed lung cancer patients admitted for thoracic surgery in China from August to November 2014 who had not received prior chemotherapy. Patients with previous radiotherapy or chemotherapy, or with another concurrent cancer, were excluded from the study. Pieces of surgical tissue measuring about 1-2 cm3 were kept in RNAlater solution and stored at -80 degrees C until use. This receptor was taken from a man in his sixties or seventies with non-small cell lung cancer. The sequencing input was lung tumor tissue. This receptor chain uses TRBV6-2 or TRBV6-3 and TRBJ2-5, and 8 junctional nucleotides match TRBD1. The nucleotide sequence reads TGTGCCAGCAGTTACGGTTACGGGACAGGCAGACAAGAGACCCAGTACTTC. Translated, it reads CASSYGYGTGRQETQYF.